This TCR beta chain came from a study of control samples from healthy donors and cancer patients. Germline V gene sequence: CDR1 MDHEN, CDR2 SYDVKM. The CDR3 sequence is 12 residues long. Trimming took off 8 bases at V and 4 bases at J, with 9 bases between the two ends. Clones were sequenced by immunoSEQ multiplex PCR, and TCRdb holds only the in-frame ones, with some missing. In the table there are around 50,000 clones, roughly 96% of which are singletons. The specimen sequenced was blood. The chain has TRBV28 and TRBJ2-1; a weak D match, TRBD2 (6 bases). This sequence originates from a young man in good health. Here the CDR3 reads CASLGGYNEQFF. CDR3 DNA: TGTGCCAGCTTGGGGGGATACAATGAGCAGTTCTTC.